The 15 T cell receptor beta chains given below trace back to one sample, sequenced in a study of neurological immune-mediated disorders. MiXCR, run by TCRdb on the 5' RACE reads, gives a single entry per CDR3 protein. The sample records 65,000 to 80,000 distinct CDR3 sequences, 15% to 20% being singletons. The specimen sequenced was PBMCs. These TCRs come from a woman in her thirties or forties in good health.

As regards this clonotype: A single base separates this from a much larger clone, so it may be a read error. This chain uses TRBV3-1 with TRBJ2-1; TRBD2 agrees at 13 bases. Germline CDR1 and CDR2: LGHDT and YNNKEL (reference sequence). The CDR3 covers 19 residues. Trimming took 8 bases from V and 0 from J; bases not matched to a gene: 13. CDR3 in amino acids: CASCLRLAGGWSSYNEQFF. CDR3 bases: TGTGCCAGCTGCCTAAGACTAGCGGGGGGTTGGAGCTCCTACAATGAGCAGTTCTTC.

As concerns this clonotype: Given a much more abundant clone one base away, this may be a read error. The chain is built from TRBV12-5 and TRBJ2-1; possibly TRBD1 for D (6 bases). The germline CDR1 and CDR2 sequences are LGHNT and FRNRAP. This CDR3 has 14 amino acids. Trimming pared 8 bases from V and 6 bases from J, leaving 17 bases between. CDR3 DNA sequence: TGTGCTAGTAGTGTCGACGGGACACTCAATGAGCAGTTCTTC. Translation: CASSVDGTLNEQFF.

This clonotype has at least ten counts. J is TRBJ2-7 and V is TRBV4-2; 7 nucleotides agree with TRBD1. The CDR3 has 14 residues. Germline CDR1 reads LGHNA; CDR2 reads YNFKEQ. Germline trimming cut 1 base from V and 5 bases from J; bases unmatched to any gene: 5. The CDR3 DNA is TGTGCCAGCAGCCAAGGTAACAGGGGCCACGAGCAGTACTTC. Its translation is CASSQGNRGHEQYF.

This clonotype was observed many times. The chain is built from TRBV5-4 and TRBJ1-2; 8 nucleotides align to TRBD1. The CDR3 totals 15 residues. Germline-derived CDR1 and CDR2 are SGHNT and YYREEE (reference sequence). V was pared by 4 bases and J by 4 bases, with 9 bases of the junction left unmatched. Here the CDR3 DNA reads TGTGCCAGCAGCCGATTATCCGACAGGGGCTATGGCTACACCTTC. Residues: CASSRLSDRGYGYTF.

This clonotype showed up many times. DNA for the CDR3: TGCAGCGCCAAAAGGGCGGGGGAATACAATGAGCAGTTCTTC. Protein sequence: CSAKRAGEYNEQFF. This rearrangement joins TRBV29-1 to TRBJ2-1, with TRBD2 matching over 7 bases. Germline V gives CDR1 SQVTM, CDR2 ANQGSEA. This CDR3 contains 14 residues. Germline trimming cut 7 bases from V and 4 bases from J; bases unmatched to any gene: 10.

Notes on this clonotype: A much larger clone lies a single base off, so this may be a read error. The chain uses TRBV4-1 and TRBJ1-3, with D possibly being TRBD1 (5 bases). This CDR3 contains 14 residues. CDR1 is MGHRA and CDR2 is YSYEKL in the germline V gene. The CDR3 reads CTSRANFGTNTIYF. The CDR3 DNA sequence: TGCACCAGCAGAGCTAATTTTGGGACAAACACCATATATTTT.

This clonotype occurred many times. The rearrangement links TRBV20-1 to TRBJ2-1; 9 bases line up with TRBD2. V gave up 3 bases and J gave up 8 bases; unmatched junction bases: 8. Germline assignment: CDR1 DFQATT and CDR2 SNEGSKA (reference sequence). There are 14 residues in the CDR3. Here the CDR3 reads CSASRRGGGDEQFF. The CDR3 DNA reads as TGCAGTGCTAGTCGGCGGGGGGGCGGGGATGAGCAGTTCTTC.

This clonotype was observed many times. This chain links TRBV7-2 with TRBJ2-1; TRBD2 matches 12 bases. Trimming at V came to 8 bases and at J to 7 bases, leaving 12 bases not matched to a gene. There are 16 residues in the CDR3. Per the germline V gene, CDR1 is SGHTA and CDR2 is FQGNSA. The CDR3: CASRRSSGGELNEQFF. The CDR3 DNA is TGTGCCAGCCGACGATCTAGCGGGGGGGAATTGAATGAGCAGTTCTTC.

This clonotype was detected many times. The chain links TRBV2 to TRBJ2-1; 7 bases map to TRBD2. The germline gives CDR1 SNHLY, CDR2 FYNNEI. The V and J ends lost 5 bases and 2 bases, in that order; junction bases with no gene match: 9. This CDR3 has 16 amino acids. For the CDR3, the DNA is TGTGCCAGCAGTTCCCCCCCCAGCGGGGCCTACAATGAGCAGTTCTTC. Protein product: CASSSPPSGAYNEQFF.

J is TRBJ2-7 and V is TRBV5-6, with D perhaps given as TRBD1 or TRBD2 (5 bases each). CDR3 size: 14 residues. Trimming cost V 4 bases and J 4 bases, with 15 bases left between them. CDR1 and CDR2 (germline): SGHDT, YYEEEE. The CDR3 coding sequence is TGTGCCAGCAGCCCGGGGCTAGGGCGGTACGAGCAGTACTTC. This translates into CASSPGLGRYEQYF.

This clonotype was counted at least ten times. The chain has TRBV5-6 and TRBJ2-2; 10 bases map to TRBD2. The CDR3 has 16 amino acids. J gave up 7 bases and V 4 bases, and 10 bases lay outside the gene matches. Germline CDR1 SGHDT, CDR2 YYEEEE. The CDR3 nucleotides read TGTGCCAGCAGCAGAAGACTAGCGGGTCTCGTCGGGGAGCTGTTTTTT. Protein: CASSRRLAGLVGELFF.

This clonotype was detected many times. The chain has TRBV6-2 or TRBV6-3 and TRBJ1-1, with D possibly TRBD1 on 6 matching bases. Germline V gene lookup returns CDR1 MNHEY and CDR2 SVGEGT. The CDR3 runs to 15 residues. V was clipped by 2 bases and J by 7 bases, with 17 bases between them. CDR3 in amino acids: CASSYGGRQKGEAFF. CDR3 sequence (DNA): TGTGCCAGCAGTTACGGGGGCCGCCAAAAGGGTGAAGCTTTCTTT.

This clonotype was detected many times. The V and J genes are TRBV5-1 and TRBJ1-1; possible D gene TRBD1, 6 bases. CDR3 length: 14 residues. Trimming shortened V by 2 bases and J by 5 bases, and 13 bases separated the two germline ends. CDR1 and CDR2 (germline): SGHRS, YFSETQ. CDR3 residues: CASSFGRGATEAFF. The CDR3 region has the DNA TGCGCCAGCAGCTTCGGACGGGGGGCTACTGAAGCTTTCTTT.

This clonotype has ten or more counts. The chain joins TRBV14 to TRBJ1-4, with TRBD1 matching over 8 bases. Per the germline V gene, CDR1 is SGHDN and CDR2 is FVKESK. The junction had 9 bases not matched to a gene; V was cut back by 4 bases and J by 8 bases. This CDR3 region has 15 residues. The CDR3 DNA is TGTGCCAGCAGCCCCGGGATCAGGGGGCAGGAAAAACTGTTTTTT. Translated, it gives CASSPGIRGQEKLFF.

There are many counts of this clonotype. V is TRBV28 and J is TRBJ1-1; 9 bases match TRBD1. V lost 7 bases to trimming and J lost 4 bases; unmatched junction nucleotides: 10. The germline gives CDR1 MDHEN, CDR2 SYDVKM. The CDR3 extends over 15 amino acids. CDR3 nucleotides: TGTGCCAGCAATGAACAGGGGGCGGGGAGCACTGAAGCTTTCTTT. Protein product: CASNEQGAGSTEAFF.